The 18 T cell receptor beta chains reported below all come from one sample, sequenced in a study of T cell repertoires in cytomegalovirus infection. TCRdb analysed the reads with MiXCR anew, one entry per CDR3 protein. Among 200,000 to 300,000 distinct CDR3 sequences listed, about 12% were seen once. Specimen: PBMCs. The receptors shown here come from a human donor in good health (CMV status not recorded). Some clones in this sample may be carry-over from other donors' samples.

This rearrangement joins TRBV29-1 to TRBJ2-2; D unresolved. There are 13 residues in the CDR3. CDR1 is SQVTM and CDR2 is ANQGSEA in the germline V gene. Trimming took 3 bases from V and 1 from J, leaving 6 bases between them. The CDR3 DNA sequence: TGCAGCGTTGATGAAGGGAACACCGGGGAGCTGTTTTTT. Translated: CSVDEGNTGELFF.

This clonotype was recorded at least ten times. The chain employs TRBV7-2 and TRBJ2-7; the match to TRBD1 covers 9 bases. V lost 4 bases, J lost 3 bases, and 4 bases stayed unmatched. Per the germline V gene, CDR1 is SGHTA and CDR2 is FQGNSA. This CDR3 is built from 14 residues. The CDR3 bases are TGTGCCAGCAGCTGGCCGGGACAGGGCTACGAGCAGTACTTC. It translates to CASSWPGQGYEQYF.

Ten or more counts support this clonotype. The rearrangement joins TRBV2 to TRBJ1-5; perhaps TRBD1 as D (5 bases). Germline-derived CDR1 and CDR2 are SNHLY and FYNNEI. V was clipped by 3 bases and J by 3 bases, with 18 bases between them. The CDR3 runs to 17 residues. The CDR3 is CASSDRVDLSNNQPQHF. The CDR3 region has the DNA TGTGCCAGCAGTGACAGGGTGGATCTCTCTAACAATCAGCCCCAGCATTTT. The full variable domain, with the rest looked up from reference TRBV2 and TRBJ1-5, is EPEVTQTPSHQVTQMGQEVILRCVPISNHLYFYWYRQILGQKVEFLVSFYNNEISEKSEIFDDQFSVERPDGSNFTLKIRSTKLEDSAMYFCASSDRVDLSNNQPQHFGDGTRLSIL.

This clonotype came up many times. The J gene is TRBJ2-7, the V gene TRBV7-2, with 12 bases that match TRBD2. Unmatched junction bases numbered 6, after V lost 5 bases and J lost 4 bases. Germline CDR1 reads SGHTA; CDR2 reads FQGNSA. The CDR3 spans 15 residues. The CDR3 DNA is TGTGCCAGCAGCCCTCTAGCGGGAGGGCCGTACGAGCAGTACTTC. Protein product: CASSPLAGGPYEQYF.

This clonotype was found many times. In DNA form, the CDR3 reads TGTGCCAGCAGCCTCGGACCCGATCAGCCCCAGCATTTT. This encodes CASSLGPDQPQHF. The gene calls are TRBV7-2 and TRBJ1-5; D is unresolved. The CDR3 has 13 residues. Germline V CDR1 and CDR2: SGHTA, FQGNSA. Deletions cut 5 bases from V and 5 bases from J, with 10 bases between. Drawing the rest from reference TRBV7-2 and TRBJ1-5, the complete variable domain is GAGVSQSPSNKVTEKGKDVELRCDPISGHTALYWYRQSLGQGLEFLIYFQGNSAPDKSGLPSDRFSAERTGGSVSTLTIQRTQQEDSAVYLCASSLGPDQPQHFGDGTRLSIL.

The V call is TRBV6-2 or TRBV6-3, the J call TRBJ1-1; TRBD1 might be the D (6 bases). The V end lost 5 bases, the J end lost 4 bases, and 14 bases lay between the germline ends. This CDR3 region has 14 residues. CDR1 is MNHEY, CDR2 SVGEGT, per germline. CDR3 residues: CASSQGSLGTEAFF. CDR3 DNA sequence: TGTGCCAGCAGTCAGGGGTCGTTAGGCACTGAAGCTTTCTTT.

The gene calls are TRBV12-3 or TRBV12-4 and TRBJ1-2; D remains ambiguous. The V end was cut by 2 bases, the J end by 8 bases, with 12 bases between. CDR3 size: 13 residues. CDR3 protein: CASSLRSHKGYTF. The CDR3, as DNA: TGTGCCAGCAGTTTAAGGAGTCATAAGGGCTACACCTTC.

In its sample, this clonotype was seen many times. The V call is TRBV7-2, the J call TRBJ2-6; D may correspond to TRBD1 or TRBD2 (5 bases each). Looked up from germline, CDR1 is SGHTA and CDR2 is FQGNSA. CDR3 length equals 16 residues. The V end lost 5 bases, the J end lost 3 bases, and 14 bases lay between the germline ends. The CDR3 bases are TGTGCCAGCAGCCGGCAGGCAGGGAGTGGGGCCAACGTCCTGACTTTC. Translated: CASSRQAGSGANVLTF. The full variable domain, rest sourced from reference TRBV7-2 and TRBJ2-6, is GAGVSQSPSNKVTEKGKDVELRCDPISGHTALYWYRQSLGQGLEFLIYFQGNSAPDKSGLPSDRFSAERTGGSVSTLTIQRTQQEDSAVYLCASSRQAGSGANVLTFGAGSRLTVL.

The V call is TRBV11-2, the J call TRBJ2-5; TRBD1 or TRBD2 may be the D gene (5 bases each). Per the germline V gene, CDR1 is SGHAT and CDR2 is FQNNGV. CDR3 length: 16 amino acids. V was clipped by 4 bases and J by 7 bases, with 22 bases between them. CDR3 in amino acids: CASSSNAGTAYRTQYF. The CDR3 nucleotides are TGTGCCAGCAGCTCAAACGCCGGGACCGCGTATAGGACCCAGTACTTC.

This clonotype was observed at least ten times. The rearrangement uses TRBV20-1 and TRBJ1-3; D call uncertain. With 5 bases removed from V and 0 bases from J, the gap between germline ends came to 8 bases. The CDR3 is made up of 13 amino acids. Germline CDR1 DFQATT, CDR2 SNEGSKA (reference sequence). In nucleotides, the CDR3 is TGCAGTGCTCCCCCCGACTCTGGAAACACCATATATTTT. Its translation: CSAPPDSGNTIYF.

This clonotype came up a few times. The chain links TRBV19 to TRBJ1-4; TRBD1 is a possible D gene (5 bases). V was trimmed by 4 bases and J by 8 bases, leaving 20 bases between them. This CDR3 spans 16 amino acids. Germline CDR1 LNHDA, CDR2 SQIVND (reference sequence). This CDR3 reads CASSTTGGARREKLFF. The CDR3 region has the DNA TGTGCCAGTAGTACCACCGGGGGAGCGCGAAGGGAAAAACTGTTTTTT.

The table lists this clonotype with many counts. V gene TRBV2 combines with J gene TRBJ2-5; 12 bases map to TRBD2. CDR1 and CDR2 (germline): SNHLY, FYNNEI. Trimming cost V 8 bases and J 3 bases; bases outside gene matches: 4. CDR3 length: 14 residues. The DNA of the CDR3 is TGTGCCAGCTGGACTAGCGGGGAGAAAGAGACCCAGTACTTC. The encoded protein is CASWTSGEKETQYF.

V and J are TRBV20-1 and TRBJ2-1, with 10 bases lining up with TRBD2. This CDR3 has 14 amino acids. Germline V gives CDR1 DFQATT, CDR2 SNEGSKA (reference sequence). Trimming took 6 bases from V and 7 from J; bases not matched to a gene: 9. CDR3 nucleotides: TGCAGTGCCAAAGCGGGAGGGCCTATAAATGAGCAGTTCTTC. It encodes CSAKAGGPINEQFF.

This clonotype came up a few times. This chain connects TRBV5-5 to TRBJ2-5; the D gene is possibly TRBD2 (6 bases). Germline CDR1 and CDR2: SGHKS and YYEKEE (reference sequence). CDR3 size: 17 residues. V shed 3 bases and J shed 5 bases, with 23 bases lying between them. The CDR3 reads CASSSSSVNPLGETQYF. The CDR3 DNA follows: TGTGCCAGCAGCTCCTCTAGCGTAAACCCTCTGGGGGAGACCCAGTACTTC.

This clonotype was found many times. The V call is TRBV7-2, the J call TRBJ1-2; D is uncertain. The CDR3 consists of 14 residues. Germline V gene data show CDR1 as SGHTA and CDR2 as FQGNSA. The V end was cut by 5 bases, the J end by 5 bases, with 15 bases between. The CDR3 region has the DNA TGTGCCAGCAGCCCGGAAACAGAGCTTTATGGCTACACCTTC. It is translated as CASSPETELYGYTF.

The chain uses TRBV28 and TRBJ1-5, with 7 bases aligning to TRBD1. The CDR3 has 15 amino acids. Germline assignment: CDR1 MDHEN and CDR2 SYDVKM. The J segment lost 2 bases and the V segment lost 2 bases, leaving 3 bases of the junction unmatched. The CDR3 protein is CASSLDRVGNQPQHF. CDR3 in DNA: TGTGCCAGCAGTTTAGACAGGGTTGGCAATCAGCCCCAGCATTTT.

Only one count was recorded for this clonotype. A much larger clone differs by one base, so this may be a read error. The chain has TRBV4-3 and TRBJ2-1; no firm D call. The CDR3 is made up of 14 amino acids. Germline values: CDR1 LGHNA, CDR2 YSLEER. This CDR3 is CASSHENGQLEQLF. The DNA of the CDR3 is TGCGCCAGCAGCCACGAGAACGGGCAGCTTGAGCAGCTCTTC.

In its sample, this clonotype was seen many times. In nucleotides, the CDR3 is TGTGCCAGCAGCTCAGGCAGTCACAATCAGCCCCAGCATTTT. It is translated as CASSSGSHNQPQHF. The chain employs TRBV7-9 and TRBJ1-5; no firm D call. CDR1 and CDR2 from the germline V gene are SEHNR and FQNEAQ (reference sequence). The CDR3 covers 14 residues. Trimming removed 4 bases at V and 3 bases at J, with 10 bases between.